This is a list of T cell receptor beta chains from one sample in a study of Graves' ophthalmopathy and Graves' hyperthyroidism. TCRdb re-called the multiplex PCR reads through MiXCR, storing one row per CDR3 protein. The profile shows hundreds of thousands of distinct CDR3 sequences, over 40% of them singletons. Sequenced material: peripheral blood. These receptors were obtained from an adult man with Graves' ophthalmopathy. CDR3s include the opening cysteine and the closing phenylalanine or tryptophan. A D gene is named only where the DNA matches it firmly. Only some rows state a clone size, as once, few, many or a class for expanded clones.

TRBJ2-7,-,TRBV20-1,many,TGCAGTGCTAGAGGGCAGACAGAGCAGTACTTC,CSARGQTEQYF
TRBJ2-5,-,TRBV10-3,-,TGTGCCATCAGTGATTTGAGCCGGGGAGAAGAGACCCAGTACTTC,CAISDLSRGEETQYF
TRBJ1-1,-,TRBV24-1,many,TGTGCCACCAGTATTAAGGGAGTCAACACTGAAGCTTTCTTT,CATSIKGVNTEAFF
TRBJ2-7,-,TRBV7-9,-,TGTGCCAGCAGCTCAACCGGGATCGAGCTGTACTTC,CASSSTGIELYF
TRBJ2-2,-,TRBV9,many,TGTGCCAGCAGCGTAGCGGGCGGGGAGCTGTTTTTT,CASSVAGGELFF
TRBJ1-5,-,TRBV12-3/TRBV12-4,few,TGTGCTAGTGGTTTGGCGACAGGCCCAAATCAGCCCCAGCATTTT,CASGLATGPNQPQHF
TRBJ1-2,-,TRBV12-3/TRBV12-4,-,TGTGCCAGCACCCTCCGGACAGAGACCCTCACCTTC,CASTLRTETLTF
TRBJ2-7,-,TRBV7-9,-,TGTGCCAGCAGCTTAGGCGGTAGCGACTTCTACGAGCAGTACTTC,CASSLGGSDFYEQYF
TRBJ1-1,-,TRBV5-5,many,TGTGCCAGCAGCTTGGCCAGTTGGGGCCACACTGAAGCTTTCTTT,CASSLASWGHTEAFF
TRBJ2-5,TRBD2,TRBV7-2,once,TGTGCCAGCAGCTTATACTTAGCGGGGGGCCAAGAGACCCAGTACTTC,CASSLYLAGGQETQYF
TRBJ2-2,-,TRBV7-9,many,TGTGCCAGCAGCTCCTCCAGGGACACCGGGGAGCTGTTTTTT,CASSSSRDTGELFF
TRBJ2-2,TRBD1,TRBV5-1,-,TGCGCCAGCAGCTCCAGGGGGCCCGGGACCACCGGGGAGCTGTTTTTT,CASSSRGPGTTGELFF
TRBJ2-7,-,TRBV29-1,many,TGCAGCGTTGAGTCAGCTTCCTACGAGCAGTACTTC,CSVESASYEQYF
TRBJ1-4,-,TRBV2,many,TGTGCCAGCAACCCCGAGGGGGTTGGTGAAAAACTGTTTTTT,CASNPEGVGEKLFF
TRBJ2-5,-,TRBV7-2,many,TGTGCCAGCAGCTTAGGATACAGGCAAGAGACCCAGTACTTC,CASSLGYRQETQYF
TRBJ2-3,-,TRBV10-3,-,TGTGCCATCAGTGAGAGGAGGGGGAGCACAGATACGCAGTATTTT,CAISERRGSTDTQYF
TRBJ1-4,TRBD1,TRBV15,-,TGTGCCACCAGCAGAGGAGGAGGACAGGGCAGGGTGGCTGAAAAACTGTTTTTT,CATSRGGGQGRVAEKLFF